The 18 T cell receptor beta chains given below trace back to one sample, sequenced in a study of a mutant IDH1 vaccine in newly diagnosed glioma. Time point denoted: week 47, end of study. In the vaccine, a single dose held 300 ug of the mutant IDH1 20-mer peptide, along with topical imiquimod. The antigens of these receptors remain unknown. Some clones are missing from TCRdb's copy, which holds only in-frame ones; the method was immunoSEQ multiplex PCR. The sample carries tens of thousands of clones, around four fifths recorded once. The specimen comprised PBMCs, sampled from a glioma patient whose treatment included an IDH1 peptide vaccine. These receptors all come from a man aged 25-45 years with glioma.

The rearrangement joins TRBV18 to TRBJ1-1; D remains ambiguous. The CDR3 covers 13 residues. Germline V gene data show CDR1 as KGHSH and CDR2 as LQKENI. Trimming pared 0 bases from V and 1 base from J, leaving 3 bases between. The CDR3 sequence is CASSPPTNTEAFF. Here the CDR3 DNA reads TGTGCCAGCTCACCACCGACGAACACTGAAGCTTTCTTT.

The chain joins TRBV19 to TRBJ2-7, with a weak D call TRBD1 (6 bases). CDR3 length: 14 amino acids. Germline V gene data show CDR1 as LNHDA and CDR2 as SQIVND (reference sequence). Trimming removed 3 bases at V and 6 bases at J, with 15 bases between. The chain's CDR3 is CASSIGYRDGEQYF. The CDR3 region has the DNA TGTGCCAGTAGTATTGGGTACAGGGACGGCGAGCAGTACTTC.

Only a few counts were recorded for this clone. In DNA form, the CDR3 reads TGTGCCAGCAGCACCGGGACAGGGCTCCGGGGTGAGCAGTTCTTC. It translates to CASSTGTGLRGEQFF. The gene calls are TRBV5-6 and TRBJ2-1, with TRBD1 matching over 9 bases. V lost 4 bases and J lost 9; bases outside the gene matches: 11. There are 15 residues in the CDR3. The germline V gene has CDR1 SGHDT and CDR2 YYEEEE.

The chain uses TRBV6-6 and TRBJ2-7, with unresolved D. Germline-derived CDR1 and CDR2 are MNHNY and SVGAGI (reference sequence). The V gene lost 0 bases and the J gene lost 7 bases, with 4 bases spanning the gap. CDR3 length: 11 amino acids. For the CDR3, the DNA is TGTGCCAGCAGTTACTCGACTGAGCAGTACTTC. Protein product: CASSYSTEQYF.

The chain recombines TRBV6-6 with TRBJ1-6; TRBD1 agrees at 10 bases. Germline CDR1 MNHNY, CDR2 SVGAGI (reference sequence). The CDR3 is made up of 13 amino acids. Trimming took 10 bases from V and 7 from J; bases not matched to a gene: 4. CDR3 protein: CATTGQGNSPLHF. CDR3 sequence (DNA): TGTGCCACGACGGGACAGGGGAATTCACCCCTCCACTTT.

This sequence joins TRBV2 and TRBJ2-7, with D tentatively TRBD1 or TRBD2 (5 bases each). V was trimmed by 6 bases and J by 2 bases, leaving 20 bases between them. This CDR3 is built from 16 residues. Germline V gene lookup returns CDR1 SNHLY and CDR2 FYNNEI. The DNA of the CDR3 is TGTGCCAGCAGAATACTACCGGGACGCGACACCTACGAGCAGTACTTC. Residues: CASRILPGRDTYEQYF.

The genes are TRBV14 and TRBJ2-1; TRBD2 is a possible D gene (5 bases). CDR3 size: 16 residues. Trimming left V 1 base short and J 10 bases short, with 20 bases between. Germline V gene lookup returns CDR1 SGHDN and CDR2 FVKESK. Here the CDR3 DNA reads TGTGCCAGCAGCCAAGGAGGCAACCCCGGGGTGAGAGAGCAGTTCTTC. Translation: CASSQGGNPGVREQFF.

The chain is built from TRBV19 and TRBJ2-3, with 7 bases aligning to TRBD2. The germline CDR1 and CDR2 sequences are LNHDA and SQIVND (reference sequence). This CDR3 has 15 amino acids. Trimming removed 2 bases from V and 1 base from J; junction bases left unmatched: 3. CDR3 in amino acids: CASSILAGGTDTQYF. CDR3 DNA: TGTGCCAGTAGTATACTGGCGGGGGGCACAGATACGCAGTATTTT.

The CDR3 nucleotides read TGTGCCAGCAGTGAACAAGAGATAACGGCCTACGAGCAGTACTTC. Encoded protein: CASSEQEITAYEQYF. V gene TRBV2 combines with J gene TRBJ2-7; D not resolved. The length of the CDR3 is 15 residues. Germline CDR1 SNHLY, CDR2 FYNNEI. V was shortened by 2 bases and J by 2 bases, with 13 bases between the two germline ends.

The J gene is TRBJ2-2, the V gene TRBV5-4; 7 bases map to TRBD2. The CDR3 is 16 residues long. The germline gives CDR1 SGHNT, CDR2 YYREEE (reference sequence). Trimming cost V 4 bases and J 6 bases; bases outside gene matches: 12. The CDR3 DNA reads TGTGCCAGCAGCCCTGTATCTGCGGGGGACGCCGGGGAGCTGTTTTTT. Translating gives CASSPVSAGDAGELFF.

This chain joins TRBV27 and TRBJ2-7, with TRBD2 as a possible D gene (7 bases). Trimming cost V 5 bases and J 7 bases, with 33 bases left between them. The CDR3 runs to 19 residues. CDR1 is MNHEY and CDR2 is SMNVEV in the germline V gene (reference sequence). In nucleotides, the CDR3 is TGTGCCAGCAGTCGACCGTATGGAGTTGGGGGGGCTCAGGTCCGGGAGCAGTACTTC. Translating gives CASSRPYGVGGAQVREQYF.

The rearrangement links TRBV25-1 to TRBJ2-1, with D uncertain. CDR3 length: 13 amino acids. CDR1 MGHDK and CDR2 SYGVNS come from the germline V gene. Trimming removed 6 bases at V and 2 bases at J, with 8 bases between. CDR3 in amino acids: CASRDWPYNEQFF. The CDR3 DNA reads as TGTGCCAGCAGAGACTGGCCCTACAATGAGCAGTTCTTC.

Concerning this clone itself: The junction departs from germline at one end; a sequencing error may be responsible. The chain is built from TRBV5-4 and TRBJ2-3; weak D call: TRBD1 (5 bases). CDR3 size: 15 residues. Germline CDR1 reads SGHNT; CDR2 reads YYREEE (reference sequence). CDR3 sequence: CASSLDARQWDTQYF. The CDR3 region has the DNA TGTGCCAGCAGTTTGGACGCAAGACAGTGGGATACGCAGTATTTT.

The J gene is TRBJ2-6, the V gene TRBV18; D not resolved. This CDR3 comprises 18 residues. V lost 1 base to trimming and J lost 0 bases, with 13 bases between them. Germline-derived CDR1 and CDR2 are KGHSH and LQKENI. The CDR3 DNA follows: TGTGCCAGCTCACCACGCCCAGGCCAAAACTCTGGGGCCAACGTCCTGACTTTC. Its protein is CASSPRPGQNSGANVLTF.

The CDR3 loop is CASSYTDIQNTEAFF. The CDR3 nucleotides read TGTGCCAGCAGTTATACAGATATACAGAACACTGAAGCTTTCTTT. The J gene is TRBJ1-1, the V gene TRBV6-5; D not resolved. The CDR3 extends over 15 amino acids. V was clipped by 3 bases and J by 1 base, with 12 bases between them. CDR1 is MNHEY and CDR2 is SVGAGI in the germline V gene.

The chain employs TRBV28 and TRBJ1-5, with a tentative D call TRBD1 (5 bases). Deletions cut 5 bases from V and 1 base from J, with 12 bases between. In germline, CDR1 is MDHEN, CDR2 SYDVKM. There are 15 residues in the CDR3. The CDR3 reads CASSLPRDSNQPQHF. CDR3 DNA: TGTGCCAGCAGTCTGCCCCGGGACAGCAATCAGCCCCAGCATTTT.

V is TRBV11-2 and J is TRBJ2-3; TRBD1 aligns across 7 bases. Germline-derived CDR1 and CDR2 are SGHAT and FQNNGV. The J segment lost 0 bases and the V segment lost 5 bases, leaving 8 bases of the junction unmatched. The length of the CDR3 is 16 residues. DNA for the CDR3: TGTGCCAGCAGCCCTCGACAGGGCGGGAGCACAGATACGCAGTATTTT. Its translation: CASSPRQGGSTDTQYF.

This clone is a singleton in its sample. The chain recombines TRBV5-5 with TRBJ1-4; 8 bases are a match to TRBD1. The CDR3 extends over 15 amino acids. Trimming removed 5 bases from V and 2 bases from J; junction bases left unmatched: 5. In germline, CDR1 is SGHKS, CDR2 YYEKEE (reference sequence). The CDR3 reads CASRDREMTNEKLFF. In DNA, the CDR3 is TGTGCCAGCAGGGACAGGGAAATGACTAATGAAAAACTGTTTTTT.